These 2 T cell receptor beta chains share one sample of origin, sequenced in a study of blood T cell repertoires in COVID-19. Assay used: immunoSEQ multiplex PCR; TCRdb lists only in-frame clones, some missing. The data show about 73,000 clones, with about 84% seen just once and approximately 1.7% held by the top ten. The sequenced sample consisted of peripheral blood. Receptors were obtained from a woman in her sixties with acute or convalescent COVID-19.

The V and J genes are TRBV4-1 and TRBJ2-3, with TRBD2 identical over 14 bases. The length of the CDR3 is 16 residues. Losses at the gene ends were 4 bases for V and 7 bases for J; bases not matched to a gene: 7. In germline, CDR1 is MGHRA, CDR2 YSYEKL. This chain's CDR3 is CASSPTGTSGSYTQYF. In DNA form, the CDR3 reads TGCGCCAGCAGCCCGACCGGGACTAGCGGGAGTTATACGCAGTATTTT.

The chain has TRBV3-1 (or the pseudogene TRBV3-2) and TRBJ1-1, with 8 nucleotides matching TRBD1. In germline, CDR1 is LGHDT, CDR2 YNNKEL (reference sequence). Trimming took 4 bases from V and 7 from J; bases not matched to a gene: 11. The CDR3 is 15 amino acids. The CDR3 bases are TGTGCCAGCAGCCCCCTGGACAGGGCGAGTATTGAAGCTTTCTTT. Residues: CASSPLDRASIEAFF.